The 7 T cell receptor beta chains below come from one sample, sequenced in a study of CD8 T cells in Susac syndrome. The RNA input was roughly 0.45 to 1 ug, and it was reverse transcribed with random hexamers. Each CDR3 protein gets one entry after TCRdb re-called the immunoSEQ multiplex PCR reads with MiXCR. The repertoire holds fewer than 200,000 distinct CDR3 sequences, 85% to 95% seen once, with roughly 0.11% in the top ten. Sequenced input: CD4+ T cells from PBMCs. The source of these receptors is a human donor with Susac syndrome.

This clonotype occurred once. V usage is TRBV5-1 and J usage is TRBJ2-3; 11 bases match TRBD1. Germline V CDR1 and CDR2: SGHRS, YFSETQ. The CDR3 has 16 residues. The junction had 3 bases not matched to a gene; V was cut back by 1 base and J by 2 bases. CDR3 sequence reads: CASSLRTGGYTDTQYF. The CDR3 bases are TGCGCCAGCAGCTTGAGGACAGGGGGCTACACAGATACGCAGTATTTT.

This clonotype came up once. This chain joins TRBV6-1 and TRBJ1-2, with no clear D. V lost 6 bases and J 2 bases, leaving 10 bases between the germline ends. Germline values: CDR1 MNHNS, CDR2 SASEGT. This CDR3 contains 13 residues. This chain's CDR3 is CASRPDENYGYTF. CDR3 DNA sequence: TGTGCCAGCAGACCGGACGAAAACTATGGCTACACCTTC.

The rearrangement joins TRBV5-1 to TRBJ1-4; TRBD1 agrees at 7 bases. The V gene's germline CDR1 is SGHRS and CDR2 YFSETQ. Trimming at V came to 1 base and at J to 5 bases, leaving 5 bases not matched to a gene. This CDR3 region has 15 residues. Written as DNA, the CDR3 is TGCGCCAGCAGCTTGAAGGGACAGCCGAATGAAAAACTGTTTTTT. Protein sequence: CASSLKGQPNEKLFF.

This clonotype appeared once. V and J are TRBV2 and TRBJ2-1, with D tentatively TRBD1 (5 bases). The CDR3 runs to 14 residues. V was clipped by 4 bases and J by 1 base, with 8 bases between them. Germline V gene sequence: CDR1 SNHLY, CDR2 FYNNEI. CDR3 residues: CASSVGVSYNEQFF. The CDR3 DNA follows: TGTGCCAGCAGTGTAGGGGTGTCCTACAATGAGCAGTTCTTC.

The rearrangement joins TRBV20-1 to TRBJ1-2, with 7 bases identical to TRBD1. CDR1 is DFQATT and CDR2 is SNEGSKA in the germline V gene (reference sequence). The CDR3 totals 14 residues. V dropped 0 bases and J dropped 7; count of bases not matched to a gene: 8. CDR3 sequence reads: CSARDGRQGAGYTF. CDR3 coding DNA: TGCAGTGCTAGAGATGGCAGACAGGGAGCTGGCTACACCTTC.

J is TRBJ2-5 and V is TRBV5-6; perhaps TRBD2 as D (5 bases). V was cut by 4 bases and J by 5 bases, with 18 bases left in between. The CDR3 extends over 15 amino acids. The germline V gene encodes CDR1 SGHDT and CDR2 YYEEEE. CDR3 DNA: TGTGCCAGCAGCGGCCCGCCGAGGAGGTCGGAGACCCAGTACTTC. Amino acid sequence: CASSGPPRRSETQYF.

This clonotype was detected once. The genes are TRBV4-3 and TRBJ2-1, with 10 bases aligning to TRBD2. Germline assignment: CDR1 LGHNA and CDR2 YSLEER. V trimming: 1 base; J trimming: 2 bases; junction bases outside the gene matches: 2. CDR3 length: 16 amino acids. The CDR3 DNA reads as TGCGCCAGCAGCCAAGGGAGCGGGGGGGCCTACAATGAGCAGTTCTTC. This translates into CASSQGSGGAYNEQFF.